These 25 T cell receptor beta chains came from one sample sequenced in a study of blood T cells in healthy people across ages. Alongside a J-beta primer mix, a sample-barcoded 5' primer served in a second PCR lasting about 7 to 11 cycles. One entry per CDR3 protein results from TCRdb running MiXCR on the 5' RACE reads. Of around 820,000 distinct CDR3 sequences in the sample, 20% to 25% are singletons; the top ten hold more than 3%. This same sample was also part of a study on T cells of mothers and their children.

Sequenced material: blood. The receptors come from a boy aged 5-17 years in good health.

The sample holds a few counts of this clonotype. The chain recombines TRBV7-9 with TRBJ1-2; 8 bases map to TRBD1. The CDR3 consists of 16 residues. V shed 2 bases, J shed 2 bases, and the junction held 7 bases outside the gene matches. The germline V gene encodes CDR1 SEHNR and CDR2 FQNEAQ (reference sequence). The CDR3 protein is CASSLSGQANNYGYTF. The CDR3 bases are TGTGCCAGCAGCTTATCGGGACAGGCTAACAACTATGGCTACACCTTC.

The chain employs TRBV6-2 or TRBV6-3 and TRBJ2-3, with 10 bases aligning to TRBD2. The CDR3 extends over 21 amino acids. Germline V CDR1 and CDR2: MNHEY, SVGEGT. The V and J ends lost 6 bases and 1 base, in that order; junction bases with no gene match: 22. In DNA form, the CDR3 reads TGTGCCAGCAGGGACCAGTCCCTAGCGGGAGATAACCCGGCCCGCACAGATACGCAGTATTTT. Translating it yields CASRDQSLAGDNPARTDTQYF.

The chain has TRBV20-1 and TRBJ2-5, with 9 nucleotides matching TRBD2. The J call may be in error: the DNA end matches TRBJ2-1 better. From germline, CDR1 is DFQATT and CDR2 SNEGSKA (reference sequence). CDR3 size: 14 residues. The CDR3 is CSASILAGINEQFF. In nucleotides, the CDR3 is TGCAGTGCTAGTATCCTAGCGGGGATCAATGAGCAGTTCTTC.

The chain has TRBV6-6 and TRBJ2-7; a weak D match, TRBD2 (6 bases). The CDR3 runs 14 residues. V was clipped by 7 bases and J by 3 bases, with 16 bases between them. Germline V gene data show CDR1 as MNHNY and CDR2 as SVGAGI (reference sequence). The CDR3 DNA is TGTGCCAGCAACCCAGGGAGGTCGTTCTACGAGCAGTACTTC. Its protein product is CASNPGRSFYEQYF.

This clonotype was found a few times. Mismatch with germline at one junction end may stem from a read error. The chain links TRBV3-1 to TRBJ2-3; no reliable D call. Germline CDR1 is LGHDT and CDR2 is YNNKEL (reference sequence). The CDR3 runs 15 residues. DNA of the CDR3: TGTGCCGGCAGCCAAGTAAGGCAGTCCGAATATACGCAGTATTTT. This encodes CAGSQVRQSEYTQYF.

In this sample, this clonotype turned up a few times. The CDR3 protein is CASSLIDGTSGANVLTF. As DNA, the CDR3 is TGTGCCAGCAGCTTGATAGACGGAACCTCTGGGGCCAACGTCCTGACTTTC. V usage is TRBV5-5 and J usage is TRBJ2-6; no clear D gene. Germline V gene data show CDR1 as SGHKS and CDR2 as YYEKEE (reference sequence). V was cut by 1 base and J by 0 bases, with 11 bases left in between. This CDR3 comprises 17 residues.

The rearrangement joins TRBV27 to TRBJ2-5, with D perhaps being TRBD1 or TRBD2 (5 bases each). The CDR3 is 14 amino acids. The germline V gene has CDR1 MNHEY and CDR2 SMNVEV (reference sequence). Trimming pared 7 bases from V and 2 bases from J, leaving 14 bases between. The DNA for the CDR3 is TGTGCCAGCAAGGACCGGGACGGACAAGAGACCCAGTACTTC. Protein product: CASKDRDGQETQYF.

There are a few counts of this clonotype. The rearrangement uses TRBV7-6 and TRBJ1-2; D possibly corresponds to TRBD1 (5 bases). This CDR3 contains 17 residues. The ends were cut back, 4 bases at V and 3 bases at J, with 21 bases in the middle. Germline assignment: CDR1 SGHVS and CDR2 FNYEAQ. CDR3 DNA sequence: TGTGCCAGCAGCTACCGCAGGGAAGGCCCCGTTTACTATGGCTACACCTTC. It encodes CASSYRREGPVYYGYTF.

This sequence joins TRBV4-3 and TRBJ2-7; TRBD2 matches at 8 bases. The J call could be wrong; TRBJ2-1 is a better fit for the DNA end. There are 14 residues in the CDR3. The germline V gene encodes CDR1 LGHNA and CDR2 YSLEER. The CDR3 DNA follows: TGCGCCAGCAGCCAGCCCGGGGGGGGTGGTGAGCAGTTCTTC. Translated: CASSQPGGGGEQFF.

J is TRBJ2-4 and V is TRBV5-1; TRBD1 aligns across 9 bases. The CDR3 totals 19 residues. V trimming: 4 bases; J trimming: 3 bases; junction bases outside the gene matches: 17. Germline V gives CDR1 SGHRS, CDR2 YFSETQ. In DNA, the CDR3 is TGCGCCAGCAGCGTGGGGACAGGGACCCTAGAGATGGGCAAAAACATTCAGTACTTC. Residues: CASSVGTGTLEMGKNIQYF. The entire variable domain, with the rest obtained from reference TRBV5-1 and TRBJ2-4, is as follows: KAGVTQTPRYLIKTRGQQVTLSCSPISGHRSVSWYQQTPGQGLQFLFEYFSETQRNKGNFPGRFSGRQFSNSRSEMNVSTLELGDSALYLCASSVGTGTLEMGKNIQYFGAGTRLSVL.

V and J are TRBV7-2 and TRBJ2-1, with TRBD1 matching 7 bases. Trimming cost V 4 bases and J 2 bases; bases outside gene matches: 5. Germline CDR1 is SGHTA and CDR2 is FQGNSA. The CDR3 loop spans 15 amino acids. The CDR3 nucleotides read TGTGCCAGCAGCTCGGGGACAGCCCCCTACAATGAGCAGTTCTTC. Translating gives CASSSGTAPYNEQFF.

This clonotype was recorded a few times. This chain uses TRBV28 with TRBJ1-1; 7 bases match TRBD1. Germline values: CDR1 MDHEN, CDR2 SYDVKM. J was trimmed by 1 base and V by 5 bases; bases with no gene match: 7. This CDR3 is 15 amino acids long. CDR3 sequence reads: CASSLRQGPNTEAFF. The CDR3 coding sequence is TGTGCCAGCAGTCTCAGACAGGGACCGAACACTGAAGCTTTCTTT.

The table lists this clonotype with a few counts. The chain combines TRBV20-1 with TRBJ2-2, with 8 bases lining up with TRBD1. CDR1 and CDR2 (germline): DFQATT, SNEGSKA (reference sequence). This CDR3 spans 17 amino acids. Trimming took 0 bases from V and 5 from J; bases not matched to a gene: 11. The chain's CDR3 is CSARDPTRTGRTGELFF. In DNA, the CDR3 is TGCAGTGCTAGAGATCCCACACGGACAGGGCGGACCGGGGAGCTGTTTTTT.

This chain connects TRBV6-2 or TRBV6-3 to TRBJ2-7; TRBD1 matches at 8 bases. Germline CDR1 is MNHEY and CDR2 is SVGEGT. CDR3 length: 14 amino acids. The V and J ends lost 9 bases and 6 bases, in that order; junction bases with no gene match: 13. CDR3 bases: TGTGCCAGTAGCTCCCCCCAGGACAGGGCCGAGCAGTACTTC. This codes for CASSSPQDRAEQYF.

The chain uses TRBV20-1 and TRBJ2-7; 8 nucleotides line up with TRBD1. The germline CDR1 and CDR2 sequences are DFQATT and SNEGSKA (reference sequence). V was clipped by 5 bases and J by 8 bases; unmatched bases: 8. This CDR3 is 12 amino acids long. The CDR3 DNA reads TGCAGTGCTCCGGGACAGGAAATGAAGCAGTACTTC. Encoded protein: CSAPGQEMKQYF.

This clonotype was counted ten times or more. This chain joins TRBV14 and TRBJ2-1, with 9 bases matching TRBD2. From germline, CDR1 is SGHDN and CDR2 FVKESK. This CDR3 is built from 15 residues. With V trimmed by 1 base and J by 5 bases, 3 bases remained unmatched. CDR3 region: CASSQGLAGNNEQFF. CDR3 nucleotide sequence: TGTGCCAGCAGCCAAGGGCTAGCGGGAAACAATGAGCAGTTCTTC.

This clonotype was seen only a few times. The genes are TRBV6-5 and TRBJ1-5; 7 positions agree with TRBD1. The V segment lost 5 bases and the J segment 0 bases; nucleotides outside the gene matches: 4. CDR1 MNHEY and CDR2 SVGAGI come from the germline V gene. There are 15 residues in the CDR3. CDR3 DNA: TGTGCCAGCAGTCGGGACAGCCATAGCAATCAGCCCCAGCATTTT. Its protein product is CASSRDSHSNQPQHF.

This clonotype was seen more than once but under ten times. The junction and the germline gene differ at one end; a read error may be behind it. The chain recombines TRBV9 with TRBJ2-1, with TRBD2 matching 7 bases. The CDR3 consists of 16 residues. CDR1 SGDLS and CDR2 YYNGEE come from the germline V gene. Here the CDR3 DNA reads TGTGCCTGCAGCGTAGCCGGGACTACTCCCTACAATGAGCAGTTCTTC. Translation gives CACSVAGTTPYNEQFF.

This chain connects TRBV29-1 to TRBJ2-5; 10 bases are a match to TRBD2. Germline V gene lookup returns CDR1 SQVTM and CDR2 ANQGSEA. The CDR3 covers 15 residues. V was pared by 7 bases and J by 5 bases, with 13 bases of the junction left unmatched. CDR3 protein: CSGTATSGVFETQYF. The CDR3 nucleotides are TGCAGCGGGACAGCAACTAGCGGGGTTTTTGAGACCCAGTACTTC. Together with reference TRBV29-1 and TRBJ2-5, the CDR3 gives the full variable domain: SAVISQKPSRDICQRGTSLTIQCQVDSQVTMMFWYRQQPGQSLTLIATANQGSEATYESGFVIDKFPISRPNLTFSTLTVSNMSPEDSSIYLCSGTATSGVFETQYFGPGTRLLVL.

The chain recombines TRBV19 with TRBJ1-5; the D gene is possibly TRBD1 (5 bases). Germline V gives CDR1 LNHDA, CDR2 SQIVND (reference sequence). Deletions cut 2 bases from V and 1 base from J, with 18 bases between. The CDR3 spans 18 residues. CDR3 protein: CASSIRGVGVISNQPQHF. The DNA of the CDR3 is TGTGCCAGTAGTATACGCGGGGTGGGGGTTATAAGCAATCAGCCCCAGCATTTT.

The rearrangement uses TRBV5-1 and TRBJ2-7; maybe TRBD2 (6 bases). V was shortened by 4 bases and J by 2 bases, with 16 bases between the two germline ends. The CDR3 has 15 amino acids. Germline lookup yields CDR1 SGHRS and CDR2 YFSETQ. The CDR3 DNA is TGCGCCAGCAGCCCCCTGGGGGGTGTCCCCTACGAGCAGTACTTC. This translates into CASSPLGGVPYEQYF.

This chain links TRBV20-1 with TRBJ2-1, with TRBD2 as a possible D gene (6 bases). CDR1 is DFQATT and CDR2 is SNEGSKA in the germline V gene (reference sequence). The CDR3 has 15 amino acids. V shed 6 bases and J shed 0 bases, with 15 bases lying between them. In DNA, the CDR3 is TGCAGTGCACAAAACCCGGGGGACTCCTACAATGAGCAGTTCTTC. This codes for CSAQNPGDSYNEQFF.

The chain employs TRBV11-2 and TRBJ2-5, with 9 bases matching TRBD1. The CDR3 length is 16 residues. Trimming removed 1 base from V and 5 bases from J; junction bases left unmatched: 8. CDR1 is SGHAT, CDR2 FQNNGV, per germline. The CDR3 DNA follows: TGTGCCAGCAGCTTAGTCACAGGGGGCGCATGGGAGACCCAGTACTTC. Its translation is CASSLVTGGAWETQYF. Full variable domain (remainder filled in from reference TRBV11-2 and TRBJ2-5): EAGVAQSPRYKIIEKRQSVAFWCNPISGHATLYWYQQILGQGPKLLIQFQNNGVVDDSQLPKDRFSAERLKGVDSTLKIQPAKLEDSAVYLCASSLVTGGAWETQYFGPGTRLLVL.

The J gene is TRBJ1-2, the V gene TRBV9; D gene ambiguous. The V and J ends lost 3 bases and 8 bases respectively, with 17 bases between them. The CDR3 is 14 residues long. Per the germline V gene, CDR1 is SGDLS and CDR2 is YYNGEE. In DNA, the CDR3 is TGTGCCAGCAGCGACCAAACCCGCAGAGGGGGCTACACCTTC. Amino acids: CASSDQTRRGGYTF.

V gene TRBV25-1 combines with J gene TRBJ1-2; no reliable D call. Germline CDR1 and CDR2: MGHDK and SYGVNS. V lost 3 bases and J lost 1, with 6 bases in between. The CDR3 totals 13 residues. The CDR3 is CASSEAVNYGYTF. In DNA, the CDR3 is TGTGCCAGCAGTGAGGCAGTTAACTATGGCTACACCTTC.